This T cell receptor (beta chain) was captured in a study of prognosis after radiotherapy for stage I lung cancer (dated by TCRdb to the early 2020s). Context from the whole study: Approximately 19 stage I NSCLC patients were enrolled in Nanjing, China, between early 2018 and January 2019. The study included approximately 14 patients with newly diagnosed primary stage I lung tumors and several with oligometastatic NSCLC after surgical resection of the primary tumor. Every patient was regarded as medically inoperable, because of comorbidities in about twelve cases and refusal of surgery in 7 cases. The cohort was made up of 10 to 15 men and more than five women, with a median age of roughly 74 years and an age range of roughly 50 to 95 years. Eleven to twelve patients had adenocarcinoma and roughly 7 had squamous cell carcinoma as the tumor histology. Using image-guided IMRT or VMAT, SBRT was delivered in 3 to 5 fractions at a biologically effective dose of at least 100 Gy. No patient received concurrent therapy alongside SBRT. Distant metastases were developed by four of the 19 patients after SBRT, at a median of around seven months, whereas no significant progression was observed in the other 15 patients. Peripheral blood TCR beta repertoires were profiled in stage I NSCLC patients before and after stereotactic body radiotherapy, and the study then linked these repertoires to distant failure. A total of around 38 blood samples from around 19 patients were sequenced, with one sample obtained before and one obtained after SBRT for each patient.

This clonotype was picked up many times. Its antigen is still unknown. Nothing much larger sits one base from this clone, and base qualities are not available. A history of other malignancies or of prior chemotherapy or radiotherapy was absent in all patients, and node-negative disease was shown on CT and PET/CT in all patients. At each of two time points, roughly 6.3 milliliters of peripheral venous blood were collected into EDTA tubes. Ficoll-Paque Plus density-gradient centrifugation was used to isolate PBMCs. Samples were stored at -80°C immediately after collection until analysis. General conclusions and limits of the study: A decrease in unique TCR clone counts was observed after SBRT (median 10,088 before versus roughly 6,900 after; Wilcoxon paired P=0.011). No determination of tumor specificity was made for expanded TCR clones. Post-SBRT Shannon entropy and its change from baseline were lower in patients who developed distant metastases; baseline Shannon entropy was not associated with metastases. Differences by metastasis status were reportedly seen in TRBV and TRBJ usage frequencies, involving two V genes at baseline and, after SBRT, under ten V genes and two J genes. Limitations of the study included a small cohort and short follow-up, and the study findings need independent validation. All reported P values were unadjusted for multiple comparisons.

Two rounds of multiplex PCR were performed to amplify the TCR beta CDR3 region from genomic DNA. The first PCR round used primers specific to each TRBV and TRBJ gene, and the primer sequences were filed in Chinese patent CN105087789A. Universal primers were used in the second PCR round. The Roche High Pure PCR Template Preparation Kit was used to extract genomic DNA from frozen PBMCs. Paired-end sequencing with 151 bp reads was performed on the libraries using an Illumina HiSeq 3000. In the authors' own workflow: CutAdapt was used to remove raw reads lacking the multiplex PCR primer sequences. High-quality paired reads were merged into contigs with PEAR. By aligning each contig to reference sequences, MiXCR assigned the TRB V, D and J gene segments to that contig. To remove sequencing errors, CDR3 sequences were clustered according to base quality and sequence similarity. Diversity was measured as Shannon entropy normalized by the natural log of productive TCR sequence number. Clonality was defined as one minus Shannon entropy divided by the natural log of the number of unique clonotypes. The Youden index of ROC curves was used to select progression-free survival cut-offs for repertoire metrics, and analyses were performed in R 3.5.3. The public reads were quality trimmed at Q25 with fastp and then assembled into clones with MiXCR by TCRdb, keeping productive beta chains. When rows share a CDR3 protein, they turn into one entry using the most common DNA and genes. TCRdb's processing, not the study's, gives the V and J calls here. Present in this sample are around 60,000 distinct CDR3 sequences, 26% of which were seen just once. Jointly, the top ten make up about 7.5% of the sample.

Its CDR3 holds 12 amino acids, cysteine through phenylalanine. Solely the CDR3 DNA is kept, with 36 bases framed from the first base. At the junction V is shortened by 6 bases and J by 4 bases, with 7 bases in between. The germline V gene provides CDR1 MNHEY and CDR2 SVGEGT. In this chain, TRBV6-2 or TRBV6-3 is recombined with TRBJ2-1; no D segment can be confidently identified. The source material was PBMCs, sampled before or after stereotactic body radiation therapy (not recorded which). This sequence originates from a donor aged 50 or older with non-small cell lung cancer. The DNA reads TGTGCCAGCAGAAACGAATACAATGAGCAGTTCTTC. Its translation reads: CASRNEYNEQFF.